This T cell receptor beta chain was recorded in a study of blood T cell repertoires in COVID-19. The wider study: T cells, B-cell-depleted T cells, or PBMCs provided the cDNA or gDNA that served as material.

With 1 base clipped from V and 5 bases from J, the junction kept 8 bases outside the gene matches. There are 15 residues in the CDR3. Looked up from germline, CDR1 is MNHEY and CDR2 is SMNVEV (reference sequence). Using immunoSEQ multiplex PCR, the repertoire was profiled, and TCRdb retains in-frame clones only, with some absent. This table has 150,000 to 200,000 clones, 84% appearing once. The source material was peripheral blood. The TCR originated in a human donor with acute or convalescent COVID-19. The donor label of this sample is uncertain. The V and J genes are TRBV27 and TRBJ2-7; 7 bases agree with TRBD2. DNA of the CDR3: TGTGCCAGCAGTTTATACCCCCGGGAGGCCCACGAGCAGTACTTC. It is translated as CASSLYPREAHEQYF.